This is a list of T cell receptor beta chains from one sample in a study of human T cells and chemical hapten exposure. MiXCR was run by TCRdb on the RACE reads, yielding one entry per CDR3 protein. The sample holds some 77,000 distinct CDR3 sequences, over 6.5% seen once. Sequenced material: whole blood. The receptors come from a female donor in good health. Some clones in this sample may be carry-over from other donors' samples. The CDR3 runs from the conserved cysteine through the conserved F or W. D genes are given only for firm matches. Clone size, where shown, is once, few, many, or a class for clones that have expanded.

>many|TRBJ2-1|TRBD1|TRBV24-1
TGTGCCACCAGTGATCGAACAGGGGTTGTTGCTGAGCAGTTCTTC
CATSDRTGVVAEQFF
>NA|TRBJ2-6|NA|TRBV4-2
TGTGCCAGCAGCCCAAGGTCTGGGGCCAACGTCCTGACTTTC
CASSPRSGANVLTF
>NA|TRBJ2-7|NA|TRBV3-1
TGTGCCAGCAGCCAAGGTGACGAGCAGTACTTC
CASSQGDEQYF
>many|TRBJ2-7|NA|TRBV29-1
TGCAGCGTTGAAACAGGGAGCTCCTACGAGCAGTACTTC
CSVETGSSYEQYF
>many|TRBJ1-6|TRBD1|TRBV3-1
TGTGCCAGCAGCCAAGTACGCCTTACAGGGGCTTATAATTCACCCCTCCACTTT
CASSQVRLTGAYNSPLHF
>once|TRBJ2-6|NA|TRBV6-6
TGTGCCAGCAGTTCCAGCCGCTCTGGGGCCAACGTCCTGACTTTC
CASSSSRSGANVLTF
>many|TRBJ1-6|TRBD1|TRBV7-2
TGTGCCAGCAGCTTCGACAGGGGTGACTCACCCCTCCACTTT
CASSFDRGDSPLHF
>few|TRBJ2-1|NA|TRBV24-1
TGTGCCACCAGTGATATACAGAGCTCCTACAATGAGCAGTTCTTC
CATSDIQSSYNEQFF
>few|TRBJ2-3|TRBD1|TRBV7-9
TGTGCCAGCAGCTTAATAACAGGGGGCACAGATACGCAGTATTTT
CASSLITGGTDTQYF
>NA|TRBJ2-3|TRBD2|TRBV6-5
TGTGCCAGCAGAAGATTCCCAGCGGGGGGTACAGATACGCAGTATTTT
CASRRFPAGGTDTQYF
>few|TRBJ2-6|NA|TRBV7-6
TGTGCCAGCAGCCCTCAGCTCTCTGGGGCCAACGTCCTGACTTTC
CASSPQLSGANVLTF
>many|TRBJ2-2|NA|TRBV12-3/TRBV12-4
TGTGCCAGCAGTTTAGCACAGAACACCGGGGAGCTGTTTTTT
CASSLAQNTGELFF
>many|TRBJ2-7|NA|TRBV27
TGTGCCAGCTCTACAGGTCGGGAGCAGTACTTC
CASSTGREQYF
>NA|TRBJ1-1|NA|TRBV7-8
TGTGCCAGCAGCTTTTCGTCGAACACTGAAGCTTTCTTT
CASSFSSNTEAFF
>many|TRBJ2-3|NA|TRBV9
TGTGCCAGCAGCGTAAGGTCAGGGGACGATACGCAGTATTTT
CASSVRSGDDTQYF
>few|TRBJ2-7|NA|TRBV19
TGTGCCAGTAGTATAGGAGGGCAGCCCTACGAGCAGTACTTC
CASSIGGQPYEQYF
>many|TRBJ1-1|NA|TRBV2
TGTGCCAGCAGACAGGTTGAAGCTTTCTTT
CASRQVEAFF
>many|TRBJ2-1|TRBD2|TRBV7-2
TGTGCCAGCAGCTGGGGGAGCGGGGGAAGATATCGTGAGCAGTTCTTC
CASSWGSGGRYREQFF
>few|TRBJ2-5|TRBD1|TRBV7-2
TGTGCCAGCAGCCTACGTACGACAGGGTACCAAGAGACCCAGTACTTC
CASSLRTTGYQETQYF
>many|TRBJ1-5|NA|TRBV20-1
TGCAGTGCTAGTATGGTGCAGGGTGATCAGCCCCAGCATTTT
CSASMVQGDQPQHF
>few|TRBJ1-1|NA|TRBV6-7
TGTGCCAGCAGTTACTCGACCAGGGGCCGAACTGAAGCTTTCTTT
CASSYSTRGRTEAFF
>NA|TRBJ2-2|TRBD1|TRBV4-3
TGTGCCAGCAGCCTGGACAGGGGAGGCACCGGGGAGCTGTTTTTT
CASSLDRGGTGELFF
>NA|TRBJ1-5|NA|TRBV28
TGTGCCAGCACCATAGTCTGGGATCAGCCCCAGCATTTT
CASTIVWDQPQHF
>NA|TRBJ1-1|NA|TRBV12-3/TRBV12-4
TGTGCCAGCAGGAATCAGGGTTACACTGAAGCTTTCTTT
CASRNQGYTEAFF
>few|TRBJ1-5|NA|TRBV6-1
TGTGCCAGCAGTGATTTCATGGGGCGGGGGTTATTTTGGGGTAGCAATCAGCCCCAGCATTTT
CASSDFMGRGLFWGSNQPQHF
>many|TRBJ1-6|TRBD1|TRBV7-6
TGTGCCAGCAGCTCAAGGGGGTCAGGGGGGGCTAATTCACCCCTCCACTTT
CASSSRGSGGANSPLHF
>NA|TRBJ2-3|NA|TRBV11-3
TGTGCCAGCAGCGTGAGACAGGCTTCGGGCACAGATACGCAGTATTTT
CASSVRQASGTDTQYF
>many|TRBJ2-3|NA|TRBV2
TGTGCCAGCAAGGTTAGGTTGGCAGATACGCAGTATTTT
CASKVRLADTQYF
>few|TRBJ2-7|TRBD1|TRBV7-9
TGTGCCAGCAGCATGACAGGGGGGTGGTACGAGCAGTACTTC
CASSMTGGWYEQYF
>many|TRBJ1-5|NA|TRBV27
TGTGCCAGCAGTTTCAGGGGACGGAATCAGCCCCAGCATTTT
CASSFRGRNQPQHF
>many|TRBJ2-4|TRBD2|TRBV12-3/TRBV12-4
TGTGCCAGCAGAGTAGCGGGGGCTGGCGACATTCAGTACTTC
CASRVAGAGDIQYF